The rows below give T cell receptor beta chains drawn from one sample of a study of T cell responses to AZD1222 COVID-19 vaccine. The method was immunoSEQ multiplex PCR; TCRdb's version includes in-frame clones alone and lacks a portion of them. Here the sample spans roughly 120,000 clones, 85% to 90% being singletons. Material: peripheral blood, obtained 28 days after the second AZD1222 dose. Receptor source: an adult who received the AZD1222 COVID-19 vaccine. The CDR3 runs from the conserved cysteine through the conserved F or W. The D gene is left open where the match is weak. Only some rows state a clone size, as once, few, many or a class for expanded clones.

NA,TRBV10-3,12,TRBJ2-2,NA,TGTGCCATCATGTCCCACGCCGGGGAGCTGTTTTTT,CAIMSHAGELFF
NA,TRBV9,18,TRBJ2-7,TRBD2,TGTGCCAGCAGCGTAGGTTCTAGCGGGGGGCTCAGCTCCTACGAGCAGTACTTC,CASSVGSSGGLSSYEQYF
NA,TRBV5-1,15,TRBJ1-4,TRBD1,TGCGCCAGCAGCTCTCAGACAGGGACTAATGAAAAACTGTTTTTT,CASSSQTGTNEKLFF
NA,TRBV7-2,13,TRBJ2-5,NA,TGTGCCAGCAGCTCAGGGGCGGGGGAGACCCAGTACTTC,CASSSGAGETQYF
NA,TRBV11-2,16,TRBJ2-5,TRBD1,TGTGCCAGCAGCCAAGGGTGGACAGGGAGCCAAGAGACCCAGTACTTC,CASSQGWTGSQETQYF
NA,TRBV3-1/TRBV3-2,15,TRBJ1-1,NA,TGTGCCAGCAGCGACCAGACAGTCGGGGCAGGAAAGGCTTTCTTT,CASSDQTVGAGKAFF
once,TRBV7-7,16,TRBJ2-3,TRBD2,TGTGCCAGCAGCCCGATAGCGGGGGGGCTTACAGATACGCAGTATTTT,CASSPIAGGLTDTQYF
NA,TRBV14,12,TRBJ2-5,NA,TGTGCCAGCAGCCAAGATCGAAGGATCCAGTACTTC,CASSQDRRIQYF
few,TRBV7-9,14,TRBJ2-1,NA,TGTGCCAGCAGCTCCTTTGCGGGGGCAAATGAGCAGTTCTTC,CASSSFAGANEQFF
NA,TRBV11-2,17,TRBJ2-7,TRBD1,TGTGCCAGCAGCCGGTGGGGGACAGGCCCAAGCTCCTACGAGCAGTACTTC,CASSRWGTGPSSYEQYF